Listed here are 24 T cell receptor beta chains from one sample, sequenced in a study of regulatory T cells in long-lasting Graves disease (dated by TCRdb to 2020 to 2023). This specimen's time point label, per the study, means: persistent/refractory GD, antithyroid drugs over 5 years with positive TRAb. RNA was extracted from PBMCs in TRIzol for both TCR sequencing and RNA sequencing. Library preparation used multiplex PCR. TCRdb names Illumina HiSeq 4000 as the instrument used. CDR3 regions were amplified by Arm-PCR with iRepertoire HTBI primers to construct TCR beta libraries. TCRdb reworked the public reads: Q25 trimming with fastp, MiXCR clone assembly, productive beta chains retained. Duplicate CDR3 protein sequences are folded into a single record with the most common DNA and genes. The sample table contains 420,000 or so distinct CDR3 sequences; only one count was recorded for about a quarter of them. Around 24% of the sample comes from the top ten.

The specimen comprised peripheral blood mononuclear cells (PBMCs), sampled when the disease was refractory, from a patient treated with antithyroid drugs. The receptors were gathered from a female donor with Graves disease.

V gene TRBV28 combines with J gene TRBJ2-7; 11 bases map to TRBD2. Losses at the gene ends were 10 bases for V and 3 bases for J; bases not matched to a gene: 5. Germline V gene sequence: CDR1 MDHEN, CDR2 SYDVKM. This CDR3 contains 13 residues. CDR3 protein: CATRLAGNYEQYF. In DNA form, the CDR3 reads TGTGCCACCCGACTAGCGGGAAACTACGAGCAGTACTTC.

This CDR3 is CASRVLAGGSTDTQYF. CDR3 bases: TGTGCCAGCAGGGTGTTAGCGGGAGGGAGCACAGATACGCAGTATTTT. The V gene is TRBV2, the J gene TRBJ2-3, with TRBD2 matching 11 bases. Germline V gene data show CDR1 as SNHLY and CDR2 as FYNNEI. The CDR3 spans 16 residues. J was trimmed by 0 bases and V by 6 bases; bases with no gene match: 5.

The table lists this clonotype with many counts. This sequence joins TRBV28 and TRBJ2-7; perhaps TRBD1 as D (5 bases). This CDR3 has 14 amino acids. V was shortened by 7 bases and J by 3 bases, with 16 bases between the two germline ends. Germline V gene sequence: CDR1 MDHEN, CDR2 SYDVKM. For the CDR3, the DNA is TGTGCCAGCACCCTCCCCGGACATTTCTACGAGCAGTACTTC. Amino acids: CASTLPGHFYEQYF.

The gene calls are TRBV5-1 and TRBJ2-7; 7 bases are shared with TRBD2. V lost 1 base and J lost 6; bases outside the gene matches: 10. The CDR3 sequence is 15 residues long. The germline CDR1 and CDR2 sequences are SGHRS and YFSETQ. CDR3 residues: CASSLLAGAYSEQYF. CDR3 DNA: TGCGCCAGCAGCTTGCTCGCGGGAGCCTACTCCGAGCAGTACTTC.

V gene TRBV6-5 combines with J gene TRBJ1-1, with D uncertain. Trimming cost V 2 bases and J 2 bases, with 12 bases left between them. CDR3 length: 15 residues. Germline lookup yields CDR1 MNHEY and CDR2 SVGAGI. Here the CDR3 DNA reads TGTGCCAGCAGTTACAGGCCCCTCCCAAACACTGAAGCTTTCTTT. Protein: CASSYRPLPNTEAFF.

The chain links TRBV7-9 to TRBJ2-2, with 11 bases identical to TRBD2. V was pared by 0 bases and J by 1 base, with 7 bases of the junction left unmatched. The CDR3 is 19 amino acids. Germline V CDR1 and CDR2: SEHNR, FQNEAQ (reference sequence). The CDR3 sequence is CASSLARASGRLNTGELFF. The CDR3 coding sequence is TGTGCCAGCAGCTTAGCGCGGGCTAGCGGGAGGCTGAACACCGGGGAGCTGTTTTTT.

This clonotype was seen ten or more times. DNA of the CDR3: TGCAGTGCCGCCTACGAGACCCAGTACTTC. It specifies CSAAYETQYF. This chain joins TRBV20-1 and TRBJ2-5; D uncertain. CDR1 and CDR2 from the germline V gene are DFQATT and SNEGSKA (reference sequence). This CDR3 has 10 residues. Trimming removed 6 bases from V and 5 bases from J, with 7 bases in between.

This clonotype was seen more than once but under ten times. This chain links TRBV6-1 with TRBJ1-5; 7 nucleotides agree with TRBD1. This CDR3 is 18 amino acids long. CDR1 and CDR2 from the germline V gene are MNHNS and SASEGT. With 5 bases clipped from V and 11 bases from J, the junction kept 24 bases outside the gene matches. The CDR3 DNA reads as TGTGCCAGCAGTCCAAGCGCCGGGACAGCCCCGCCGTATTCGACCCAGCATTTT. Translation gives CASSPSAGTAPPYSTQHF.

This clonotype has ten or more counts. The chain recombines TRBV12-3 or TRBV12-4 with TRBJ1-1, with D possibly being TRBD1 (6 bases). The CDR3 has 14 residues. Trimming removed 6 bases from V and 5 bases from J, with 16 bases in between. CDR3 DNA sequence: TGTGCCAGCAGGGTCCAGGGGCCGGGTACTGAAGCTTTCTTT. It translates to CASRVQGPGTEAFF.

This clonotype was recorded at least ten times. V usage is TRBV24-1 and J usage is TRBJ2-2; D unresolved. CDR1 and CDR2 from the germline V gene are KGHDR and SFDVKD. This CDR3 region has 14 residues. Trimming cost V 3 bases and J 1 base, with 5 bases left between them. CDR3: CATSDHRNTGELFF. The CDR3 DNA follows: TGTGCCACCAGTGATCACAGGAACACCGGGGAGCTGTTTTTT.

This clonotype was observed a handful of times. This rearrangement joins TRBV6-1 to TRBJ1-2; perhaps TRBD1 as D (5 bases). Germline CDR1 MNHNS, CDR2 SASEGT. Trimming shortened V by 3 bases and J by 4 bases, and 9 bases separated the two germline ends. The CDR3 sequence is 13 residues long. CDR3 protein: CASSETAVYGYTF. The CDR3 DNA is TGTGCCAGCAGTGAGACAGCCGTCTATGGCTACACCTTC.

V and J are TRBV27 and TRBJ2-2; tentatively, D is TRBD1 (6 bases). CDR3 length: 15 amino acids. The V and J ends lost 4 bases and 4 bases respectively, with 13 bases between them. Germline V CDR1 and CDR2: MNHEY, SMNVEV (reference sequence). CDR3 region: CASSSTGPATGELFF. DNA for the CDR3: TGTGCCAGCAGTTCCACAGGGCCGGCCACCGGGGAGCTGTTTTTT.

The chain joins TRBV6-1 to TRBJ2-5; the D call may be TRBD1 or TRBD2 (7 bases each). V shed 11 bases and J shed 5 bases, with 18 bases lying between them. Looked up from germline, CDR1 is MNHNS and CDR2 is SASEGT. The CDR3 sequence is 13 residues long. CDR3 sequence (DNA): TGTGCCTCTCAGGGGACAGCGGGGGAGACCCAGTACTTC. Translating it yields CASQGTAGETQYF.

This clonotype has ten or more counts. This chain connects TRBV27 to TRBJ2-6, with D unresolved. The germline V gene has CDR1 MNHEY and CDR2 SMNVEV (reference sequence). V was clipped by 5 bases and J by 0 bases, with 14 bases between them. The CDR3 is 17 residues long. As DNA, the CDR3 is TGTGCCAGCAGTCCCGCCCGACACTTCTCTGGGGCCAACGTCCTGACTTTC. Translation gives CASSPARHFSGANVLTF.

In its sample, this clonotype was seen many times. The chain uses TRBV2 and TRBJ2-3; D unresolved. Germline CDR1 is SNHLY and CDR2 is FYNNEI. Deletions cut 6 bases from V and 4 bases from J, with 11 bases between. This CDR3 has 13 amino acids. The CDR3 is CASSQGPPDTQYF. The CDR3 bases are TGTGCCAGCAGCCAAGGACCGCCAGATACGCAGTATTTT. The full variable domain, with the rest looked up from reference TRBV2 and TRBJ2-3, is EPEVTQTPSHQVTQMGQEVILRCVPISNHLYFYWYRQILGQKVEFLVSFYNNEISEKSEIFDDQFSVERPDGSNFTLKIRSTKLEDSAMYFCASSQGPPDTQYFGPGTRLTVL.

Worth noting for this clonotype: The junction shows a germline mismatch at one end, possibly a read error. The chain carries TRBV3-1 and TRBJ1-1; TRBD1 might be the D (5 bases). There are 15 residues in the CDR3. Per the germline V gene, CDR1 is LGHDT and CDR2 is YNNKEL (reference sequence). The CDR3 sequence: CASSLHISGNTEASF. In DNA form, the CDR3 reads TGTGCCAGCAGCCTCCACATTTCAGGGAACACTGAAGCTTCCTTT.

The chain employs TRBV6-5 and TRBJ1-2; 7 bases align to TRBD1. This CDR3 is 17 amino acids long. V shed 4 bases and J 0 bases; nucleotides not matched to a gene: 11. The germline CDR1 and CDR2 sequences are MNHEY and SVGAGI. In DNA form, the CDR3 reads TGTGCCAGCAGTTCTCCCTGGACAGGACTAGCTAACTATGGCTACACCTTC. Translated: CASSSPWTGLANYGYTF.

Ten or more counts support this clonotype. The V gene is TRBV7-2, the J gene TRBJ1-5, with D maybe TRBD1 (5 bases). Between the trimmed V and J ends, which lost 5 bases and 7 bases, there was a span of 18 bases. The CDR3 spans 15 residues. The V gene's germline CDR1 is SGHTA and CDR2 FQGNSA. The CDR3 nucleotides are TGTGCCAGCAGCGCCAGGGAGGGCTATTGGCAGCCCCAGCATTTT. Translating it yields CASSAREGYWQPQHF.

This clonotype was observed at least ten times. The chain carries TRBV2 and TRBJ2-7; D remains unclear. CDR3 length: 15 amino acids. Germline CDR1 SNHLY, CDR2 FYNNEI. V lost 7 bases and J 1 base, leaving 17 bases between the germline ends. As DNA, the CDR3 is TGTGCCAGCAAACTGACCGACCCTCCTTCCTACGAGCAGTACTTC. This encodes CASKLTDPPSYEQYF.

V gene TRBV9 combines with J gene TRBJ1-1, with D perhaps matching TRBD1 (6 bases). Germline assignment: CDR1 SGDLS and CDR2 YYNGEE. Trimming shortened V by 0 bases and J by 1 base, and 10 bases separated the two germline ends. This CDR3 is 15 amino acids long. CDR3 in amino acids: CASSVGGTSNTEAFF. For the CDR3, the DNA is TGTGCCAGCAGCGTAGGAGGGACATCGAACACTGAAGCTTTCTTT.

The CDR3 DNA is TGTGCCAGCAGCTTGGTGCAGGGGGCGTCAGGGGAGCTGTTTTTT. Protein sequence: CASSLVQGASGELFF. This chain links TRBV5-6 with TRBJ2-2, with TRBD1 identical over 8 bases. Germline V gene lookup returns CDR1 SGHDT and CDR2 YYEEEE. V was pared by 0 bases and J by 8 bases, with 6 bases of the junction left unmatched. This CDR3 region has 15 residues. Using reference TRBV5-6 and TRBJ2-2 for the parts outside the CDR3, the full variable domain is DAGVTQSPTHLIKTRGQQVTLRCSPKSGHDTVSWYQQALGQGPQFIFQYYEEEERQRGNFPDRFSGHQFPNYSSELNVNALLLGDSALYLCASSLVQGASGELFFGEGSRLTVL.

The rearrangement uses TRBV13 and TRBJ1-5, with D possibly being TRBD1 (5 bases). The V end lost 5 bases, the J end lost 3 bases, and 14 bases lay between the germline ends. The CDR3 is 15 residues long. Germline loops: CDR1 PRHDT, CDR2 FYEKMQ (reference sequence). The CDR3 bases are TGTGCCAGCAGCAGCTTCCGGGACGCCAATCAGCCCCAGCATTTT. Protein: CASSSFRDANQPQHF.

The rearrangement uses TRBV4-1 and TRBJ2-5; D is perhaps TRBD1 (7 bases). The CDR3 consists of 15 residues. CDR1 and CDR2 from the germline V gene are MGHRA and YSYEKL. The ends were cut back, 3 bases at V and 2 bases at J, with 13 bases in the middle. This CDR3 reads CASSHGSGGQETQYF. The CDR3 DNA is TGCGCCAGCAGCCATGGCTCAGGGGGGCAAGAGACCCAGTACTTC.

This clonotype was seen many times. The chain links TRBV24-1 to TRBJ2-7; maybe TRBD1 (5 bases). Per the germline V gene, CDR1 is KGHDR and CDR2 is SFDVKD. CDR3 length: 17 residues. The V gene lost 1 base and the J gene lost 2 bases, with 17 bases spanning the gap. The CDR3 DNA is TGTGCCACCAGTGATTTCCCTATTACAAGGGGCGCCTACGAGCAGTACTTC. Translating it yields CATSDFPITRGAYEQYF.